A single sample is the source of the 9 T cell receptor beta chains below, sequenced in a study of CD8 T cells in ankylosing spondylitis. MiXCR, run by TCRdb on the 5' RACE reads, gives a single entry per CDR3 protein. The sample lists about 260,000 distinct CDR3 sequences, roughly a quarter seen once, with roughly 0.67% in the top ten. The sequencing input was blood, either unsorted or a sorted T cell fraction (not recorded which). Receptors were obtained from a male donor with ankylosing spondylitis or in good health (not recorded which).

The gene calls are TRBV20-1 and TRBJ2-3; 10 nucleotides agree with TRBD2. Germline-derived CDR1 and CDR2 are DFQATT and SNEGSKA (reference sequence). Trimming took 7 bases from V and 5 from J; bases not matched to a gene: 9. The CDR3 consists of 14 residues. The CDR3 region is CSVSGGAEGDTQYF. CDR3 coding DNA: TGCAGTGTCAGCGGGGGGGCAGAGGGAGATACGCAGTATTTT.

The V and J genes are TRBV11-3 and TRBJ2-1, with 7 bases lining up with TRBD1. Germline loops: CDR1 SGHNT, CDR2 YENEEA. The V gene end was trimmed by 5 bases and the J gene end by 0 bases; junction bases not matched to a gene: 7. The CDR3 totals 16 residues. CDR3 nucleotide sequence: TGTGCCAGCAGCAGGACCAGGGGGTCCTCCTACAATGAGCAGTTCTTC. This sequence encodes CASSRTRGSSYNEQFF. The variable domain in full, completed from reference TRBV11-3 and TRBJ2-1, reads EAGVVQSPRYKIIEKKQPVAFWCNPISGHNTLYWYLQNLGQGPELLIRYENEEAVDDSQLPKDRFSAERLKGVDSTLKIQPAELGDSAVYLCASSRTRGSSYNEQFFGPGTRLTVL.

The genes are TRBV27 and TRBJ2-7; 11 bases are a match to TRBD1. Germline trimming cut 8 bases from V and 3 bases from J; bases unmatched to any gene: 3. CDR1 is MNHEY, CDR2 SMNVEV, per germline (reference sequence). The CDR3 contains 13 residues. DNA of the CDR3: TGTGCCAGCGGGGACAGGGGGTTCTACGAGCAGTACTTC. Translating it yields CASGDRGFYEQYF.

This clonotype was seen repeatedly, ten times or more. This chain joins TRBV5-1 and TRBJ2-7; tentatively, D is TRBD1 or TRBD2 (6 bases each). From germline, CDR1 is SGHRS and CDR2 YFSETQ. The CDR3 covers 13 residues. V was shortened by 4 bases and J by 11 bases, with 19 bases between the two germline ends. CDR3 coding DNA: TGCGCCAGCAGCCGGAGCGGCGAGGGGGGAAAGTACTTC. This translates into CASSRSGEGGKYF.

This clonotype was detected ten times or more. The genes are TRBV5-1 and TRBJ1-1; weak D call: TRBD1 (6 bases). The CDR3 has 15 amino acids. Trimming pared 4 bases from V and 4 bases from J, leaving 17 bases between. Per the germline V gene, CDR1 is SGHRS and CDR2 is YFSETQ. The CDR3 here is CASSRSEGGGTEAFF. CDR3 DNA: TGCGCCAGCAGCCGGAGCGAGGGGGGCGGCACTGAAGCTTTCTTT. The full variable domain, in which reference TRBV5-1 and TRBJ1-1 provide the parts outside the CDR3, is KAGVTQTPRYLIKTRGQQVTLSCSPISGHRSVSWYQQTPGQGLQFLFEYFSETQRNKGNFPGRFSGRQFSNSRSEMNVSTLELGDSALYLCASSRSEGGGTEAFFGQGTRLTVV.

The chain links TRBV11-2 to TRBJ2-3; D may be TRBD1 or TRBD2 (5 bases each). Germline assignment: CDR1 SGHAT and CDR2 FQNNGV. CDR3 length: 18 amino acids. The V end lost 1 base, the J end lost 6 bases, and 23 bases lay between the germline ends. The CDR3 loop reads CASSLVGAARLGEDTQYF. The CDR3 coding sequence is TGTGCCAGCAGCTTAGTTGGGGCAGCCCGCCTGGGGGAGGATACGCAGTATTTT.

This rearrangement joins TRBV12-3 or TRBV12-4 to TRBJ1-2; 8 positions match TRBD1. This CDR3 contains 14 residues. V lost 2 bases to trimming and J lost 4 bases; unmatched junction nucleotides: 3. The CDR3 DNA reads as TGTGCCAGCAGTTTACGGACAGGGCGCTATGGCTACACCTTC. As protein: CASSLRTGRYGYTF.

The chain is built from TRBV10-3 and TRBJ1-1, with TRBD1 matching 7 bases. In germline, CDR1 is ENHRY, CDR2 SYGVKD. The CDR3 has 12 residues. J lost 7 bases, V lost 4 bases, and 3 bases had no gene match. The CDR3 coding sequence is TGTGCCATCAGTGGTCAGGGGGATGAAGCTTTCTTT. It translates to CAISGQGDEAFF.

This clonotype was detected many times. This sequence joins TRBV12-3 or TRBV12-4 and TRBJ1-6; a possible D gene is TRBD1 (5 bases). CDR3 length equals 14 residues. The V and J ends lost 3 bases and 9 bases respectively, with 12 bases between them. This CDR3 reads CASSFGHPPSPLHF. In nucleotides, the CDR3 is TGTGCCAGCAGTTTTGGACATCCTCCTTCACCCCTCCACTTT.